The table lists the clone carrying this T cell receptor beta chain with a count of one. The antigen is unknown. These data come from a study of cytomegalovirus exposure and HLA in healthy donors. Study outcomes and limitations: TCR beta chains numbering more than 150 were designated cytomegalovirus-associated. When analyzed later, a missense DCLRE1C variant was found to be linked to TCR beta V- and J-gene trimming. Indistinguishability led to the exclusion of some V segments, TRBV6-2 and TRBV6-3 included. Common viral pathogens were later found to be apparently linked to several of the most significant clusters.

With 60 Vbeta and 13 Jbeta primers, the PCR was carried out. Sequencing used immunoSEQ multiplex PCR; TCRdb keeps in-frame clones, though not all of them. The data show 55,000 to 70,000 clones, with just over 85% seen just once and about 2.1% held by the top ten. The CDR3 contains 14 residues. Losses at the gene ends were 6 bases for V and 2 bases for J; bases not matched to a gene: 4. From germline, CDR1 is SEHNR and CDR2 FQNEAQ (reference sequence). The gene calls are TRBV7-9 and TRBJ2-5; 9 bases fit TRBD2. This receptor was obtained from a woman aged 25 to 39 in good health and CMV-seronegative. Material for sequencing was PBMCs. The CDR3 here is CASRSAGGQETQYF. The CDR3 nucleotides are TGTGCCAGCAGGTCAGCGGGGGGTCAAGAGACCCAGTACTTC.